This entry is about one T cell receptor beta chain. Its antigen is currently unknown. The sample originates from a study of vaccination and CD4 T cells after COVID-19. The V end lost 5 bases, the J end lost 6 bases, and 13 bases lay between the germline ends. In germline, CDR1 is SGHTA, CDR2 FQGNSA. The CDR3 has 13 residues. The treatment is: roughly 10-day PBMC culture with coronavirus spike peptide pools or control peptides (ViraFEST assay). The authors isolated CD4+ T cells by negative selection after approximately ten days of culture. Scientists ran DNA taken from cultured CD4+ T cells through the Oncomine TCR Beta short-read assay for sequencing. MiXCR was run by TCRdb on the PCR reads, yielding one entry per CDR3 protein. The sample lists 15,000 to 20,000 distinct CDR3 sequences; roughly 71% were seen once.

This TCR was recovered from a human donor who had recovered from COVID-19. The sample taken for sequencing was CD4+ T cells from blood, cultured in vitro. V is TRBV7-2 and J is TRBJ1-2; tentative D call: TRBD1 (6 bases). In nucleotides, the CDR3 is TGTGCCAGCAGCGCTCAGGGGAACCATGGCTACACCTTC. Its protein product is CASSAQGNHGYTF. Variable domain in full (rest from reference TRBV7-2 and TRBJ1-2): GAGVSQSPSNKVTEKGKDVELRCDPISGHTALYWYRQSLGQGLEFLIYFQGNSAPDKSGLPSDRFSAERTGGSVSTLTIQRTQQEDSAVYLCASSAQGNHGYTFGSGTRLTVV.